This T cell receptor (beta chain) was captured in a study of beta chain features in type 1 diabetes. Study background: Examined across all samples were roughly 110,000,000 sorted cells. Study observations and caveats: The analysis here could not establish whether HLA type shapes TCRB rearrangement. In all four CD4+ subsets, TCRB CDR3 length was significantly, moderately reduced in type 1 diabetes. The naive, central memory and Treg TCRB repertoires looked more alike in patients than they did in healthy donors. More deletions and fewer insertions at VDJ junctions were seen in type 1 diabetes patients.

Of note for this clone: Its antigen is undetermined.

The isolated RNA, all of it, was reverse transcribed, so expressed TCRB transcripts were what got sequenced. Sequencing used immunoSEQ multiplex PCR; TCRdb keeps in-frame clones, though not all of them. The sample lists roughly 700,000 clones, over 10% occurring once. V shed 4 bases and J 1 base; nucleotides not matched to a gene: 9. CDR1 SGHRS and CDR2 YFSETQ come from the germline V gene. The CDR3 length is 16 residues. V is TRBV5-1 and J is TRBJ1-2, with 8 bases matching TRBD1. The specimen was naive CD4+ T cells from blood. This TCR came from a man between 18 and 29 years old with type 1 diabetes. The CDR3 bases are TGCGCCAGCAGCACGGGGAGGGACAGGAGTAACTATGGCTACACCTTC. Translating gives CASSTGRDRSNYGYTF.